This T cell receptor (beta chain) was identified in a study of regulatory T cells in long-lasting Graves disease. With iRepertoire HTBI primers and Arm-PCR of CDR3 regions, TCR beta libraries were built. TCRdb recomputed calls from the multiplex PCR reads with MiXCR, one row per CDR3 protein. The repertoire holds about 500,000 distinct CDR3 sequences, about 17% seen once, with 12% in the top ten. Study findings and constraints: TRBV28, TRBJ1-2 and TRBJ2-5 were segments that persistent disease favored.

CDR3 length: 14 residues. The trim removed 3 bases at V and 0 bases at J, leaving 1 base unmatched. The germline V gene encodes CDR1 GTSNPN and CDR2 SVGIG (reference sequence). This clonotype was recorded at least ten times. Its antigen remains unidentified. Stated time point: newly diagnosed GD, antithyroid drugs for less than 3 months. TCR sequences were obtained from RNA taken from PBMCs. The data were also submitted as part of a second study, on T cells in Graves' hyperthyroidism and ophthalmopathy.

This specimen consisted of peripheral blood mononuclear cells (PBMCs), obtained at new diagnosis, from a patient treated with antithyroid drugs. This TCR came from a man aged 40-50 years with Graves disease. The rearrangement links TRBV30 to TRBJ2-1; 8 nucleotides line up with TRBD2. CDR3 coding DNA: TGTGCCTGGAGCAGCGGGAGCTCCTACAATGAGCAGTTCTTC. Its protein is CAWSSGSSYNEQFF.